This T cell receptor (beta chain) was identified during a study of graft-versus-host responses after intestinal transplantation. Turning to this clone: As yet, its antigen is unknown.

Study results and caveats: Recipient marrow contained GvH clones, some of which appeared first in ileum or blood. Patients with graft-donor T cell macrochimerism had high graft-versus-host to host-versus-graft clonal ratios in allografts.

The table came from immunoSEQ multiplex PCR; TCRdb's copy has only in-frame clones and leaves some out. The repertoire holds around 100,000 clones, with 85% to 95% as singletons. Unmatched junction bases numbered 10, after V lost 11 bases and J lost 10 bases. Germline values: CDR1 LNHDA, CDR2 SQIVND (reference sequence). The CDR3 loop spans 11 amino acids. This chain connects TRBV19 to TRBJ1-1, with 7 positions matching TRBD1. This specimen was unstimulated CD8+ T cells sorted from spleen or lymph node cells, taken before transplant. The TCR was taken from a human donor who was the organ donor for an intestinal transplant. The CDR3 protein is CAPAGGRIAFF. The CDR3 nucleotides are TGTGCCCCTGCAGGGGGGCGCATAGCTTTCTTT.